This TCR beta chain was documented in a study of beta chain features in type 1 diabetes. As regards this clone: Its antigen is unknown.

The sequenced template was cDNA made from the entire isolated RNA. Assay used: immunoSEQ multiplex PCR; TCRdb lists only in-frame clones, some missing. Of tens of thousands of clones listed, 68% are singletons. CDR1 SQVTM and CDR2 ANQGSEA come from the germline V gene. The length of the CDR3 is 13 residues. Trimming shortened V by 5 bases and J by 6 bases, and 15 bases separated the two germline ends. Study observations and caveats: In every one of the four CD4+ subsets, TCRB CDR3s were moderately but significantly shorter in Type 1 diabetes patients.

The chain couples TRBV29-1 to TRBJ2-3; D possibly corresponds to TRBD2 (5 bases). This receptor was identified in a woman in her thirties or forties with type 1 diabetes. Sequencing input: stem cell memory CD4+ T cells from blood. CDR3 nucleotide sequence: TGCAGCGTTTCTAGCCGAAGCGAGGATACGCAGTATTTT. Translating it yields CSVSSRSEDTQYF.